A selection of T cell receptor beta chains follows, all from one sample in a study of tumor-infiltrating lymphocytes in localized non-small cell lung cancer. Repertoires were generated with immunoSEQ multiplex PCR, while TCRdb's copy carries only in-frame clones and drops some. The sample has 10,000 to 13,000 clones; approximately 64% are singletons. The sequenced material came from lung tumor tissue. These receptor sequences come from a human donor with non-small cell lung cancer. CDR3s leave out the opening cysteine and the closing phenylalanine or tryptophan. D genes are given only for firm matches.

V gene: TRBV9
D gene: .
CDR3 protein: ASSAWGGYGYT

V gene: TRBV6-5
D gene: .
CDR3 protein: ATSTGVRETQY

V gene: TRBV5-5
D gene: .
CDR3 protein: ASSFGAYNEQF

V gene: TRBV5-4
D gene: .
CDR3 protein: ASSLQGRDTEAF

V gene: TRBV6-5
D gene: .
CDR3 protein: AAGVTYEQY

V gene: TRBV7-8
D gene: .
CDR3 protein: ASSLLADSPLH

V gene: TRBV10-1
D gene: TRBD1
CDR3 protein: ASSRNRGTEAF

V gene: TRBV9
D gene: TRBD1
CDR3 protein: ASSLTGGTEAF

V gene: TRBV6-5
D gene: .
CDR3 protein: ATQHGVGRYNEQF

V gene: TRBV5-5
D gene: TRBD2
CDR3 protein: ASRLAPQVNGEQY

V gene: TRBV10-2
D gene: .
CDR3 protein: ASSRTGKRTEAF

V gene: TRBV18
D gene: TRBD1
CDR3 protein: ASSLDRGSGNTIY

V gene: TRBV6-5
D gene: TRBD1
CDR3 protein: ASSRTGENIQY

V gene: TRBV5-1
D gene: .
CDR3 protein: ASSLAGQGVNNEQF

V gene: TRBV7-2
D gene: TRBD2
CDR3 protein: ASSSVAGGPYEQY

V gene: TRBV14
D gene: .
CDR3 protein: ASSQRRVYQETQY

V gene: TRBV4-3
D gene: TRBD1
CDR3 protein: ASSQDFGQGTDTQY

V gene: TRBV28
D gene: TRBD1
CDR3 protein: ASSTTGSTSEQY

V gene: TRBV7-9
D gene: TRBD1
CDR3 protein: ASSLGVGTADTDTQY

V gene: TRBV5-4
D gene: TRBD1
CDR3 protein: ASSFSRDSFYGYT

V gene: TRBV19
D gene: TRBD1
CDR3 protein: ASSIAFGTGYYEQY

V gene: TRBV6-5
D gene: .
CDR3 protein: ASSRNPYGLETQY

V gene: TRBV14
D gene: .
CDR3 protein: ASSQDIGVRGETQY

V gene: TRBV6-5
D gene: .
CDR3 protein: ASSYRETQY

V gene: TRBV4-1
D gene: .
CDR3 protein: ASSQRIGGDNYEQY

V gene: TRBV5-1
D gene: .
CDR3 protein: ASGLWGAGDANTEAF

V gene: TRBV10-3
D gene: .
CDR3 protein: ATSGGTEQF

V gene: TRBV5-1
D gene: .
CDR3 protein: ASSLGGLNEQF

V gene: TRBV28
D gene: TRBD2
CDR3 protein: ASNPLMAGGGTDTQY

V gene: TRBV7-2
D gene: TRBD1
CDR3 protein: ASSSTDRGGDTQY

V gene: TRBV7-2
D gene: TRBD1
CDR3 protein: ASSLDSGGTNEKLF

V gene: TRBV5-1
D gene: .
CDR3 protein: ASSLSGSNQPQH

V gene: TRBV7-2
D gene: .
CDR3 protein: ASSWRASETQY

V gene: TRBV11-2
D gene: TRBD2
CDR3 protein: ASSLDAKRGIDTQY

V gene: TRBV14
D gene: TRBD1
CDR3 protein: ASSQVGVDRGGYT

V gene: TRBV6-5
D gene: TRBD1
CDR3 protein: ASSPGQTPPEQY

V gene: TRBV7-9
D gene: TRBD2
CDR3 protein: ASSFTSGNEQF